The 5 T cell receptor beta chains reported below all come from one sample, sequenced in a study of blood T cells in healthy people across ages. A second 7 to 11 cycle PCR used barcoded and J-beta primers. TCRdb re-derived calls from the 5' RACE reads in MiXCR, one entry per CDR3 protein. The sample contains some 880,000 distinct CDR3 sequences, 36% of which appear only once. The sequenced material came from blood. Receptors were obtained from a man aged 18 to 29 in good health.

This chain joins TRBV20-1 and TRBJ2-7; 8 bases are a match to TRBD2. Per the germline V gene, CDR1 is DFQATT and CDR2 is SNEGSKA (reference sequence). The CDR3 is 14 residues long. Unmatched junction bases numbered 5, after V lost 1 base and J lost 3 bases. The CDR3 reads CSARAGGGNYEQYF. In nucleotides, the CDR3 is TGCAGTGCTAGAGCAGGCGGGGGGAACTACGAGCAGTACTTC.

In this sample, this clonotype turned up a few times. The chain links TRBV29-1 to TRBJ2-1, with TRBD1 identical over 7 bases. The end of the DNA is better explained by TRBJ2-7, so the J call may be wrong. The CDR3 runs to 15 residues. The germline V gene encodes CDR1 SQVTM and CDR2 ANQGSEA. In nucleotides, the CDR3 is TGCAGCGTTGATAAGACAGGGTGGACCTACAATGAGCAGTACTTC. Amino acids: CSVDKTGWTYNEQYF.

CDR3 nucleotides: TGTGCCAGCAGCTCCCTTCCGTGGGGGGCTGGGGAGACCCAGTACTTC. As protein: CASSSLPWGAGETQYF. This chain uses TRBV6-1 with TRBJ2-7; D could derive from TRBD1 or TRBD2 (6 bases each). The assigned J gene may be wrong: the sequence end matches TRBJ2-5 better. Germline values: CDR1 MNHNS, CDR2 SASEGT. The CDR3 has 16 amino acids.

This clonotype has just a few counts. This chain uses TRBV7-6 with TRBJ1-4; weak D call: TRBD1 (5 bases). In germline, CDR1 is SGHVS, CDR2 FNYEAQ. V was shortened by 3 bases and J by 0 bases, with 8 bases between the two germline ends. The CDR3 contains 15 residues. In DNA, the CDR3 is TGTGCCAGCAGCTTTGGGGGTCCAACTAATGAAAAACTGTTTTTT. Translating it yields CASSFGGPTNEKLFF.

As to this clonotype: A much larger clone differs by one base, so this may be a read error. The chain uses TRBV27 and TRBJ1-2; D is unresolved. V shed 0 bases and J shed 7 bases, with 15 bases lying between them. Germline values: CDR1 MNHEY, CDR2 SMNVEV (reference sequence). The CDR3 length is 15 residues. CDR3 protein: CASSLSPAEGGGYTF. The CDR3 DNA follows: TGTGCCAGCAGTTTATCGCCCGCAGAGGGCGGTGGCTACACCTTC.